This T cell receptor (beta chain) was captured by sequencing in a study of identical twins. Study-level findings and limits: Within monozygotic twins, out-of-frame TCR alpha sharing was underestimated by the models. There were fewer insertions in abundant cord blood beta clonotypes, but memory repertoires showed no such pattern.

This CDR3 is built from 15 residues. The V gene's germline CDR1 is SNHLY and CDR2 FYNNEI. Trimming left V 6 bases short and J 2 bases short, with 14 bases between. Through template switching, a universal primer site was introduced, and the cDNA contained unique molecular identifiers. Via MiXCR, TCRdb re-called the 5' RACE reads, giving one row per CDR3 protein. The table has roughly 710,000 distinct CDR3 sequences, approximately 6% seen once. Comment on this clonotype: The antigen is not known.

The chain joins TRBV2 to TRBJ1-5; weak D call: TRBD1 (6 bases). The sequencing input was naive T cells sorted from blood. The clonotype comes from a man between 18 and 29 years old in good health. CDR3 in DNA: TGTGCCAGCAGGATGGGGGCTAGTGGCAATCAGCCCCAGCATTTT. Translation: CASRMGASGNQPQHF.